This T cell receptor (beta chain) was found in a study of T cell changes during pregnancy in multiple sclerosis. Only in-frame clones appear in the TCRdb table, and some are missing; sequencing was by immunoSEQ multiplex PCR. The table has about 40,000 clones, 85% to 95% seen once. Germline CDR1 LGHNA, CDR2 YNFKEQ. The V end was cut by 0 bases, the J end by 4 bases, with 12 bases between. The CDR3 totals 15 residues. This clonotype originated in a female donor with multiple sclerosis, enrolled in a pregnancy study. The chain combines TRBV4-2 with TRBJ1-2; D is possibly TRBD1 (6 bases). Sequenced here: CD4+ T cells from peripheral blood mononuclear cells, sampled before pregnancy. CDR3 sequence (DNA): TGTGCCAGCAGCCAAGATTCCGGACAGAGCTATGGCTACACCTTC. It translates to CASSQDSGQSYGYTF.